This T cell receptor (beta chain) was sequenced for a study of cytomegalovirus exposure and HLA in healthy donors. Remarks on this clone: What it binds is not known.

The CDR3 has 16 residues. V was clipped by 3 bases and J by 3 bases; unmatched bases: 6. Germline V gene lookup returns CDR1 MGHRA and CDR2 YSYEKL. Study results and caveats: At a 0.05 false discovery rate, a later analysis found some 18,000 TCR beta sequences to be associated with HLA alleles. Over 150 TCR beta chains were listed as cytomegalovirus-associated. Presence/absence analyses took donor sequencing depth as roughly uniform.

The PCR employed 60 Vbeta primers together with 13 Jbeta primers. Method: immunoSEQ multiplex PCR; TCRdb's copy keeps in-frame clones and lacks some. The data hold approximately 190,000 clones, with about 90% observed a single time. Specimen: PBMCs. This receptor was taken from a boy aged 2-9 years in good health and CMV-seronegative. The V gene is TRBV4-1, the J gene TRBJ2-7, with 12 bases matching TRBD2. CDR3 loop: CASSHATSGRYYEQYF. As DNA, the CDR3 is TGCGCCAGCAGCCACGCTACTAGCGGGAGGTACTACGAGCAGTACTTC.